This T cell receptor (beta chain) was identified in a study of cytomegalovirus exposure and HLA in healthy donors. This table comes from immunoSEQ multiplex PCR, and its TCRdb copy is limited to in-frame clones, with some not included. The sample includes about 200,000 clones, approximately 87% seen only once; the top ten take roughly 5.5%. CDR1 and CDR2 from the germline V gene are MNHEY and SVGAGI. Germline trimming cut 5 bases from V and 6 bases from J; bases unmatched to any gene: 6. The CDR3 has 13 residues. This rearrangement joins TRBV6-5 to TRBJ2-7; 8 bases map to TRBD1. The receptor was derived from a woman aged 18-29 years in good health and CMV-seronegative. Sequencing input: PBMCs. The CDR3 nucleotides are TGTGCCAGCAGTCGGACAGGGATTGGCGAGCAGTACTTC. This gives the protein CASSRTGIGEQYF.